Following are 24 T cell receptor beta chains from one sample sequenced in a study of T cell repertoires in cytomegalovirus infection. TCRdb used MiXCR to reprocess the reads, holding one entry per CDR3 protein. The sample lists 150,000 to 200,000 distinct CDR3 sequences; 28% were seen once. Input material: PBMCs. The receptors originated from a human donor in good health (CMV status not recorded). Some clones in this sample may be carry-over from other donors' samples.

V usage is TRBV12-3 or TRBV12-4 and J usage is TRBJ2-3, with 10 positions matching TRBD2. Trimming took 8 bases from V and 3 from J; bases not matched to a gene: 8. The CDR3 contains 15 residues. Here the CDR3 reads CASAPSGGITDTQYF. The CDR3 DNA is TGTGCCAGCGCTCCTAGCGGGGGCATAACAGATACGCAGTATTTT.

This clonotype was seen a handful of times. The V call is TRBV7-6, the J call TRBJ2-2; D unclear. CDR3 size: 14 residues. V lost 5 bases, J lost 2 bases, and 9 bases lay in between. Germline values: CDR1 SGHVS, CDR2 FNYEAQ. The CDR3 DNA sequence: TGTGCCAGCAGCCTATCACATAACACCGGGGAGCTGTTTTTT. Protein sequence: CASSLSHNTGELFF.

The CDR3: CASSEVRGPAAGTEAFF. In nucleotides, the CDR3 is TGTGCCAGCAGTGAAGTCAGGGGGCCGGCCGCAGGCACTGAAGCTTTCTTT. The chain is built from TRBV6-1 and TRBJ1-1; TRBD1 aligns across 8 bases. Germline lookup yields CDR1 MNHNS and CDR2 SASEGT. V gave up 1 base and J gave up 4 bases; unmatched junction bases: 11. The CDR3 runs to 17 residues.

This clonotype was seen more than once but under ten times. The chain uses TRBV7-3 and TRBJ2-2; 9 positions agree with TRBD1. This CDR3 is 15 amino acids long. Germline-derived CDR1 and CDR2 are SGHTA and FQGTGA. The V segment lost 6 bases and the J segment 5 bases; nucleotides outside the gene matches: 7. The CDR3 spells CASRTGTGRTGELFF. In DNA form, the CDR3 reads TGTGCCAGCAGAACCGGGACAGGGAGGACCGGGGAGCTGTTTTTT.

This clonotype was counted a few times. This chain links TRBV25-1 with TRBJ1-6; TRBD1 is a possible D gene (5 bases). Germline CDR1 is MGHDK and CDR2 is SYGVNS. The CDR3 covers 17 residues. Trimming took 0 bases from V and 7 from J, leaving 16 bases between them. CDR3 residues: CASSEYGGGIGNSPLHF. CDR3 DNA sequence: TGTGCCAGCAGTGAATATGGGGGGGGGATCGGCAATTCACCCCTCCACTTT.

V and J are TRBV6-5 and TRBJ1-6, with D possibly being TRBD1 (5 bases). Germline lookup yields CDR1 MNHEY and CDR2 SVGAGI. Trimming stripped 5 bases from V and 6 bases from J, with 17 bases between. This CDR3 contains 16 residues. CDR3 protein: CASSGGSTVRNSPLHF. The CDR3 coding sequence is TGTGCCAGCAGTGGGGGAAGCACCGTACGTAATTCACCCCTCCACTTT.

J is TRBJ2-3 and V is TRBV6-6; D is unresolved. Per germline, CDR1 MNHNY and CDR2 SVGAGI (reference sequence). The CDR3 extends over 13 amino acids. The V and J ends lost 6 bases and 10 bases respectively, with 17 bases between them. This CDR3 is CASSEMTGIAQYF. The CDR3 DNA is TGTGCCAGCAGCGAGATGACCGGCATTGCGCAGTATTTT.

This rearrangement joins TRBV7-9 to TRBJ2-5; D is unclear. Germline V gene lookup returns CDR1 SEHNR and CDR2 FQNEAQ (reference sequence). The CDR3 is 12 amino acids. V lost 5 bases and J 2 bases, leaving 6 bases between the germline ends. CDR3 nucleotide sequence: TGTGCCAGCAGCCTCTTTCAAGAGACCCAGTACTTC. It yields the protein CASSLFQETQYF.

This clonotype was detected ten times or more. The CDR3 protein is CASRDTGQGVIGNQPQHF. For the CDR3, the DNA is TGTGCCAGCAGGGACACCGGACAGGGGGTTATCGGCAATCAGCCCCAGCATTTT. The chain recombines TRBV12-3 or TRBV12-4 with TRBJ1-5; TRBD1 matches at 10 bases. The CDR3 has 18 residues. V dropped 6 bases and J dropped 2; count of bases not matched to a gene: 13.

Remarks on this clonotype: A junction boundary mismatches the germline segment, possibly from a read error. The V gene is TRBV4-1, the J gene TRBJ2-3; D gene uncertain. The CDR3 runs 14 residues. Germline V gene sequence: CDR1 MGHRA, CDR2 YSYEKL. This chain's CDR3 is CASSQAPLTDTQYF. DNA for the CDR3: TGTGCCAGCAGCCAGGCCCCCCTGACAGATACGCAGTATTTT.

Written as DNA, the CDR3 is TGTGCCAGTAGTCTGAGCGGTGGTTCCTACGAGCAGTACTTC. Its translation is CASSLSGGSYEQYF. The chain combines TRBV19 with TRBJ2-7; a possible D gene is TRBD2 (5 bases). The CDR3 loop spans 14 amino acids. Germline CDR1 LNHDA, CDR2 SQIVND (reference sequence). V lost 5 bases, J lost 1 base, and 12 bases lay in between.

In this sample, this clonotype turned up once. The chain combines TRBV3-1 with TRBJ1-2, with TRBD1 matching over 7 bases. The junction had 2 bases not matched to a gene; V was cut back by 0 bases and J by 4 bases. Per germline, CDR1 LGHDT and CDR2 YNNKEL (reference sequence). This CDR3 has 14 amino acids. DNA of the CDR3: TGTGCCAGCAGCCAAGATGACAGGGCCTATGGCTACACCTTC. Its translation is CASSQDDRAYGYTF.

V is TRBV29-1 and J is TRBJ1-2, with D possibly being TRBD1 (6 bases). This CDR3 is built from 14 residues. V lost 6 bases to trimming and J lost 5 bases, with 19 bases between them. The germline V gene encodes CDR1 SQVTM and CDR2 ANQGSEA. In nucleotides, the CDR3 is TGCAGCGTCCTTCACAGACAGGCTAGATATGGCTACACCTTC. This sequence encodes CSVLHRQARYGYTF.

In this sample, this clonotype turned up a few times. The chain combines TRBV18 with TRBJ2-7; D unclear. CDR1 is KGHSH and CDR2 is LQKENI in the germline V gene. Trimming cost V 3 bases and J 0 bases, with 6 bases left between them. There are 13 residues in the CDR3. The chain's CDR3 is CASSPPLSYEQYF. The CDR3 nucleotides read TGTGCCAGCTCACCCCCACTCTCCTACGAGCAGTACTTC. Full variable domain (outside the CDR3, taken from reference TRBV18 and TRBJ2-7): NAGVMQNPRHLVRRRGQEARLRCSPMKGHSHVYWYRQLPEEGLKFMVYLQKENIIDESGMPKERFSAEFPKEGPSILRIQQVVRGDSAAYFCASSPPLSYEQYFGPGTRLTVT.

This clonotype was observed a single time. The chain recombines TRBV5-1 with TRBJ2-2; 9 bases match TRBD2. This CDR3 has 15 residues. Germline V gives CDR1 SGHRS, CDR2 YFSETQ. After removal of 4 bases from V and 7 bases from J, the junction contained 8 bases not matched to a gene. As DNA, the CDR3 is TGCGCCAGCAGCCGGGGGACTAGCAACGGCGGGGAGCTGTTTTTT. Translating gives CASSRGTSNGGELFF.

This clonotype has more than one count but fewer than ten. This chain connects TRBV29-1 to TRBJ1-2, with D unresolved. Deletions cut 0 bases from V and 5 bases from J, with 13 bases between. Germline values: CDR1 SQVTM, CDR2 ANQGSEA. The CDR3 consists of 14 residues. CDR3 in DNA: TGCAGCGTTGAAGATCTTGGGGTACGATATGGCTACACCTTC. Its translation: CSVEDLGVRYGYTF.

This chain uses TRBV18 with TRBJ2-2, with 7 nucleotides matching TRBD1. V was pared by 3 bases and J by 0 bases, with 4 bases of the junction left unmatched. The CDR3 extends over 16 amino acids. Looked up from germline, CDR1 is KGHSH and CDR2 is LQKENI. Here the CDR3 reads CASSPWDRSNTGELFF. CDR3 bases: TGTGCCAGCTCACCGTGGGACAGATCGAACACCGGGGAGCTGTTTTTT.

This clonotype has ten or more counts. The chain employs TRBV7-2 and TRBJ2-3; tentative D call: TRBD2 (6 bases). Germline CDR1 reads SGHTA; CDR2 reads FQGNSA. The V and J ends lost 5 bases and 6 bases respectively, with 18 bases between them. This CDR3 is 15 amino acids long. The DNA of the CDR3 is TGTGCCAGCAGCACACCCGGGACGGGGGTCGATACGCAGTATTTT. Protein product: CASSTPGTGVDTQYF.

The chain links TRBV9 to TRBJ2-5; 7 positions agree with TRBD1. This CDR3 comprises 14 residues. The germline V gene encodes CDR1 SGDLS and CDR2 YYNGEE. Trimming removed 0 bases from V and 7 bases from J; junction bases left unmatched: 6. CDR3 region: CASSVGTGVVTQYF. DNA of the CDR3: TGTGCCAGCAGCGTAGGCACAGGGGTTGTGACCCAGTACTTC.

The CDR3 reads CASSSPAGRETQYF. The CDR3 DNA follows: TGTGCCAGCAGTTCGCCAGCGGGGCGGGAGACCCAGTACTTC. This chain joins TRBV28 and TRBJ2-5, with 7 nucleotides matching TRBD2. V shed 4 bases and J 5 bases; nucleotides not matched to a gene: 7. The CDR3 runs to 14 residues. The germline gives CDR1 MDHEN, CDR2 SYDVKM. The full variable domain, in which reference TRBV28 and TRBJ2-5 provide the parts outside the CDR3, is DVKVTQSSRYLVKRTGEKVFLECVQDMDHENMFWYRQDPGLGLRLIYFSYDVKMKEKGDIPEGYSVSREKKERFSLILESASTNQTSMYLCASSSPAGRETQYFGPGTRLLVL.

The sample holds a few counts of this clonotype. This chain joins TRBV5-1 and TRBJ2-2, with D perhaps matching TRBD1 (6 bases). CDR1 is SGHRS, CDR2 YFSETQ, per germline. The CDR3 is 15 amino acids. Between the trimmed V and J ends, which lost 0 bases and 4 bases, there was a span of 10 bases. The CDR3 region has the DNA TGCGCCAGCAGCTTGGGACAAGGGGGCACCGGGGAGCTGTTTTTT. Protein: CASSLGQGGTGELFF.

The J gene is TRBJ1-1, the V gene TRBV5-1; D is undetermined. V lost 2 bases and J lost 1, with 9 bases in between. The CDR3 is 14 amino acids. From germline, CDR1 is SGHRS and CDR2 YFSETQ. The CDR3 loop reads CASSLGQANTEAFF. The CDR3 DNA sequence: TGCGCCAGCAGCTTAGGGCAGGCGAACACTGAAGCTTTCTTT. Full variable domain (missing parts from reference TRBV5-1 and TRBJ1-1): KAGVTQTPRYLIKTRGQQVTLSCSPISGHRSVSWYQQTPGQGLQFLFEYFSETQRNKGNFPGRFSGRQFSNSRSEMNVSTLELGDSALYLCASSLGQANTEAFFGQGTRLTVV.

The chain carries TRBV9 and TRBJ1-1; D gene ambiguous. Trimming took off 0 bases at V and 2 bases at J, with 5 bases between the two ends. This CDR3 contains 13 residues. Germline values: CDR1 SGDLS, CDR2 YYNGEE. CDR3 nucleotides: TGTGCCAGCAGCGTAGCCCTTAACACTGAAGCTTTCTTT. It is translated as CASSVALNTEAFF.

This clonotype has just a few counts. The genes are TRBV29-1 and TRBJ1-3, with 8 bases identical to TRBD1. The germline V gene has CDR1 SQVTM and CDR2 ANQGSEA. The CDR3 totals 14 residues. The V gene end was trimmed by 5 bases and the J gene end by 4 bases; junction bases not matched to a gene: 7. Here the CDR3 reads CSVFDRGIGNTIYF. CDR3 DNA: TGCAGCGTTTTCGACAGGGGAATCGGAAACACCATATATTTT.